This is a list of T cell receptor beta chains from one sample in a study of T cells in Graves' hyperthyroidism and ophthalmopathy. Using its own MiXCR run on the multiplex PCR reads, TCRdb lists one record per CDR3 protein. The profile covers roughly 290,000 distinct CDR3 sequences, with 15% to 20% appearing a single time and around 55% taken by the ten largest. The sample taken for sequencing was blood. The receptors stem from a woman between 55 and 75 years old with Graves' ophthalmopathy. The CDR3 runs from the conserved cysteine through the conserved F or W. A D gene is named only where the DNA matches it firmly. For some rows the clone size is stated as once, few or many, or as a class when expanded; others skip it.

j_gene: TRBJ2-1; d_gene: TRBD2; v_gene: TRBV20-1; abundance: many; CDR3aa: CSASGTSGGQEFF; CDR3nt: TGCAGTGCTTCCGGGACTAGCGGGGGCCAAGAGTTCTTC
j_gene: TRBJ2-3; d_gene: .; v_gene: TRBV7-3; abundance: many; CDR3aa: CASSSGTTSTDTQYF; CDR3nt: TGTGCCAGCAGCTCCGGGACAACTAGCACAGATACGCAGTATTTT
j_gene: TRBJ1-4; d_gene: .; v_gene: TRBV7-6; abundance: many; CDR3aa: CASSDRLNEKLFF; CDR3nt: TGTGCCAGCAGCGACAGACTAAATGAAAAACTGTTTTTT
j_gene: TRBJ2-5; d_gene: .; v_gene: TRBV14; abundance: .; CDR3aa: CASSQEVYQETQYF; CDR3nt: TGTGCCAGCAGCCAAGAGGTGTACCAAGAGACCCAGTACTTC
j_gene: TRBJ2-3; d_gene: TRBD2; v_gene: TRBV20-1; abundance: .; CDR3aa: CSSTGLAGDTDTQYF; CDR3nt: TGCAGTTCCACTGGACTAGCGGGCGACACAGATACGCAGTATTTT
j_gene: TRBJ2-1; d_gene: TRBD1; v_gene: TRBV11-2; abundance: many; CDR3aa: CASSFRDRGYNEQFF; CDR3nt: TGTGCCAGCAGCTTCCGGGACAGGGGCTACAATGAGCAGTTCTTC
j_gene: TRBJ1-6; d_gene: .; v_gene: TRBV5-1; abundance: many; CDR3aa: CASSDDGHMPNSPLHF; CDR3nt: TGCGCCAGCAGCGACGACGGCCATATGCCGAATTCACCCCTCCACTTT
j_gene: TRBJ2-3; d_gene: .; v_gene: TRBV4-1; abundance: few; CDR3aa: CASSQEAATDTQYF; CDR3nt: TGCGCCAGCAGCCAAGAGGCAGCCACAGATACGCAGTATTTT
j_gene: TRBJ2-3; d_gene: .; v_gene: TRBV7-9; abundance: .; CDR3aa: CAIATSTDTQYF; CDR3nt: TGTGCCATAGCGACTAGCACAGATACGCAGTATTTT
j_gene: TRBJ1-1; d_gene: .; v_gene: TRBV7-9; abundance: many; CDR3aa: CASSLFGGREAFF; CDR3nt: TGTGCCAGCAGCTTATTCGGTGGACGTGAAGCTTTCTTT
j_gene: TRBJ2-2; d_gene: TRBD1; v_gene: TRBV12-3/TRBV12-4; abundance: many; CDR3aa: CASRATGHTGELFF; CDR3nt: TGTGCCAGCAGGGCGACAGGGCACACCGGGGAGCTGTTTTTT
j_gene: TRBJ1-1; d_gene: .; v_gene: TRBV28; abundance: many; CDR3aa: CASSLVLSGPNTEAFF; CDR3nt: TGTGCCAGCAGTTTAGTATTGTCAGGCCCCAACACTGAAGCTTTCTTT
j_gene: TRBJ2-5; d_gene: TRBD2; v_gene: TRBV28; abundance: many; CDR3aa: CASSLAGGQLETQYF; CDR3nt: TGTGCCAGCAGTTTAGCGGGGGGGCAATTAGAGACCCAGTACTTC
j_gene: TRBJ2-2; d_gene: .; v_gene: TRBV2; abundance: .; CDR3aa: CASSRSGTGELFF; CDR3nt: TGTGCCAGCAGTCGGTCAGGGACCGGGGAGCTGTTTTTT
j_gene: TRBJ1-5; d_gene: TRBD1; v_gene: TRBV20-1; abundance: many; CDR3aa: CSASLDRGDQPQHF; CDR3nt: TGCAGTGCTAGTCTGGACAGGGGGGATCAGCCCCAGCATTTT
j_gene: TRBJ1-6; d_gene: .; v_gene: TRBV25-1; abundance: few; CDR3aa: CASSLAGGDNSPLHF; CDR3nt: TGTGCCAGCAGTCTTGCCGGGGGGGATAATTCACCCCTCCACTTT
j_gene: TRBJ2-3; d_gene: .; v_gene: TRBV6-1; abundance: many; CDR3aa: CASRADRVRTQYF; CDR3nt: TGTGCCAGCAGAGCCGACAGAGTTCGTACGCAGTATTTT
j_gene: TRBJ1-5; d_gene: .; v_gene: TRBV27; abundance: many; CDR3aa: CASSSWGRGNQPQHF; CDR3nt: TGTGCCAGCAGTTCATGGGGAAGAGGCAATCAGCCCCAGCATTTT
j_gene: TRBJ2-4; d_gene: .; v_gene: TRBV3-1; abundance: many; CDR3aa: CASSPDAIGAQYF; CDR3nt: TGTGCCAGCAGCCCGGACGCCATTGGGGCTCAGTACTTC
j_gene: TRBJ1-6; d_gene: .; v_gene: TRBV30; abundance: .; CDR3aa: CAWSLSGYNSPLHF; CDR3nt: TGTGCCTGGTCGCTATCGGGTTATAATTCACCCCTCCACTTT
j_gene: TRBJ2-5; d_gene: TRBD2; v_gene: TRBV20-1; abundance: many; CDR3aa: CSAREWTSGSEETQYF; CDR3nt: TGCAGTGCTAGAGAATGGACTAGCGGGAGCGAGGAGACCCAGTACTTC
j_gene: TRBJ2-2; d_gene: .; v_gene: TRBV5-1; abundance: .; CDR3aa: CASSLDPGSTGELFF; CDR3nt: TGCGCCAGCAGCTTGGATCCCGGGTCCACCGGGGAGCTGTTTTTT
j_gene: TRBJ2-3; d_gene: TRBD2; v_gene: TRBV7-2; abundance: many; CDR3aa: CASSTLGLAATDTQYF; CDR3nt: TGTGCCAGCAGCACCCTGGGACTAGCGGCTACAGATACGCAGTATTTT
j_gene: TRBJ2-1; d_gene: .; v_gene: TRBV5-1; abundance: many; CDR3aa: CASSLAAGNNEQFF; CDR3nt: TGCGCCAGCAGCTTGGCCGCAGGGAACAATGAGCAGTTCTTC
j_gene: TRBJ2-7; d_gene: .; v_gene: TRBV27; abundance: many; CDR3aa: CASTPRKAALYEQYF; CDR3nt: TGTGCCAGCACCCCCCGAAAGGCAGCTTTATACGAGCAGTACTTC
j_gene: TRBJ2-7; d_gene: TRBD2; v_gene: TRBV12-3/TRBV12-4; abundance: .; CDR3aa: CASSLKRGSPYEQYF; CDR3nt: TGTGCCAGCAGCCTTAAGCGGGGGTCTCCCTACGAGCAGTACTTC
j_gene: TRBJ1-2; d_gene: TRBD1; v_gene: TRBV19; abundance: few; CDR3aa: CASSPTGRGKSNYGYTF; CDR3nt: TGTGCCAGTAGCCCGACAGGGCGCGGGAAAAGCAACTATGGCTACACCTTC
j_gene: TRBJ2-1; d_gene: TRBD2; v_gene: TRBV20-1; abundance: .; CDR3aa: CSAAKLAGAEDEQFF; CDR3nt: TGCAGTGCGGCCAAACTAGCGGGAGCCGAGGATGAGCAGTTCTTC
j_gene: TRBJ2-7; d_gene: .; v_gene: TRBV24-1; abundance: many; CDR3aa: CATSDGGSGYEQYF; CDR3nt: TGTGCCACCAGTGATGGGGGCTCGGGCTACGAGCAGTACTTC
j_gene: TRBJ1-1; d_gene: TRBD1; v_gene: TRBV13; abundance: many; CDR3aa: CASSLEEGANTEAFF; CDR3nt: TGTGCCAGCAGCTTAGAGGAGGGGGCGAACACTGAAGCTTTCTTT
j_gene: TRBJ1-1; d_gene: .; v_gene: TRBV12-3/TRBV12-4; abundance: many; CDR3aa: CASSLMEGDTAFF; CDR3nt: TGTGCCAGCAGTTTAATGGAAGGGGACACGGCTTTCTTT
j_gene: TRBJ2-1; d_gene: .; v_gene: TRBV4-2; abundance: .; CDR3aa: CASSQRGADNEQFF; CDR3nt: TGTGCCAGCAGCCAGAGGGGGGCCGACAATGAGCAGTTCTTC
j_gene: TRBJ1-1; d_gene: TRBD1; v_gene: TRBV4-2; abundance: few; CDR3aa: CASSHGRGAEAFF; CDR3nt: TGTGCCAGCAGCCATGGCAGGGGGGCCGAGGCTTTCTTT
j_gene: TRBJ1-1; d_gene: .; v_gene: TRBV20-1; abundance: many; CDR3aa: CSARDPGARLNTEAFF; CDR3nt: TGCAGTGCTAGAGATCCAGGGGCCCGTCTGAACACTGAAGCTTTCTTT
j_gene: TRBJ1-3; d_gene: .; v_gene: TRBV6-1; abundance: .; CDR3aa: CASRGGNTIYF; CDR3nt: TGTGCCAGCAGAGGGGGAAACACCATATATTTT
j_gene: TRBJ2-7; d_gene: TRBD2; v_gene: TRBV28; abundance: many; CDR3aa: CASRTSGRSDEQYF; CDR3nt: TGTGCCAGCAGGACTAGCGGGAGGAGTGACGAGCAGTACTTC
j_gene: TRBJ2-7; d_gene: TRBD2; v_gene: TRBV11-1; abundance: many; CDR3aa: CASSLVVSGGEQYF; CDR3nt: TGTGCCAGCAGCTTAGTTGTGAGCGGGGGCGAGCAGTACTTC
j_gene: TRBJ1-1; d_gene: TRBD1; v_gene: TRBV25-1; abundance: .; CDR3aa: CASRKGAIMNTEAFF; CDR3nt: TGTGCCAGCAGGAAGGGGGCCATCATGAACACTGAAGCTTTCTTT
j_gene: TRBJ2-4; d_gene: .; v_gene: TRBV4-1; abundance: many; CDR3aa: CASSQNSLGDIQYF; CDR3nt: TGCGCCAGCAGCCAAAATAGTTTAGGGGACATTCAGTACTTC
j_gene: TRBJ2-1; d_gene: .; v_gene: TRBV5-4; abundance: .; CDR3aa: CASSLIDEQFF; CDR3nt: TGTGCCAGCAGCTTGATCGATGAGCAGTTCTTC
j_gene: TRBJ1-2; d_gene: .; v_gene: TRBV12-3/TRBV12-4; abundance: many; CDR3aa: CASSLQGHYGYTF; CDR3nt: TGTGCCAGCAGTTTACAGGGCCACTATGGCTACACCTTC
j_gene: TRBJ1-5; d_gene: .; v_gene: TRBV6-2/TRBV6-3; abundance: many; CDR3aa: CASSTGVYSNQPQHF; CDR3nt: TGTGCCAGCAGCACAGGAGTTTATAGCAATCAGCCCCAGCATTTT
j_gene: TRBJ2-5; d_gene: .; v_gene: TRBV13; abundance: many; CDR3aa: CASSSRPLASQETQYF; CDR3nt: TGTGCCAGCAGCTCCCGACCTCTAGCGAGCCAAGAGACCCAGTACTTC
j_gene: TRBJ2-3; d_gene: .; v_gene: TRBV6-2/TRBV6-3; abundance: many; CDR3aa: CASSYSSRDVDTQYF; CDR3nt: TGTGCCAGCAGTTACTCCAGCAGGGACGTTGATACGCAGTATTTT
j_gene: TRBJ2-7; d_gene: .; v_gene: TRBV7-2; abundance: .; CDR3aa: CASSQFRSYEQYF; CDR3nt: TGTGCCAGCAGCCAATTTCGTTCCTACGAGCAGTACTTC
j_gene: TRBJ1-2; d_gene: TRBD1; v_gene: TRBV25-1; abundance: few; CDR3aa: CASTPRQGSGYTF; CDR3nt: TGTGCCAGCACCCCACGACAGGGAAGTGGCTACACCTTC
j_gene: TRBJ2-7; d_gene: .; v_gene: TRBV6-2/TRBV6-3; abundance: .; CDR3aa: CASSYGWSVTSHEQYF; CDR3nt: TGTGCCAGCAGTTACGGATGGTCTGTCACCTCCCACGAGCAGTACTTC